This T cell receptor (beta chain) was sequenced for a study of T cells after yellow fever vaccination. About the study: Fractions of low cell number were prepared using SMART-Seq v4 Ultra Low Input.

Per germline, CDR1 MNHEY and CDR2 SVGAGI. The CDR3 spans 14 residues. Whole-study results and caveats: Abundant clonotypes (contaminants from the bulk population) could be present in FACS-sorted repertoires.

Making TCR cDNA involved 5'RACE template switching, which added UMIs and a universal primer site. MiXCR was run by TCRdb on the 5' RACE reads, yielding one entry per CDR3 protein. The sample lists hundreds of thousands of distinct CDR3 sequences; about 9.5% were seen once. In the case of this clonotype: Its antigen is not identified. At one end, the junction sequence differs from germline, possibly due to a read error.

The chain joins TRBV6-5 to TRBJ1-3; D gene ambiguous. Sequencing used PBMCs, obtained on the day of the first yellow fever vaccination. The receptor was isolated from a man aged 18-30 years who received the YFV17D yellow fever vaccine. Here the CDR3 DNA reads TGTGCCAGCAGTTACTCGACGGCGGGAAACACCACATATTTT. Its translation: CASSYSTAGNTTYF.